This T cell receptor beta chain comes out of a study of T cells after yellow fever vaccination. This CDR3 spans 15 amino acids. Per germline, CDR1 LNHDA and CDR2 SQIVND (reference sequence). V dropped 5 bases and J dropped 0 bases, with 11 bases sitting between them. General study results and limits: Contamination of FACS-sorted repertoires by abundant clonotypes from the bulk population could occur. Few clonotypes appeared in both CD4 and CD8 compartments. Most primary-vaccination clones recurred post-booster (roughly 96% CD4, about 87% CD8).

As to this clonotype: Antigen: not known.

TCRdb passed the 5' RACE reads through MiXCR, listing each CDR3 protein once. The data contain about 340,000 distinct CDR3 sequences, roughly 4.3% of them seen just once; the ten biggest clones take up 20% to 25%. The receptor was derived from a young man who received the YFV17D yellow fever vaccine. The chain recombines TRBV19 with TRBJ1-5, with D unresolved. The input for sequencing was PBMCs, taken 5 days after the yellow fever booster vaccination. For the CDR3, the DNA is TGTGCCAGTAGTGCGTCAGCATATAGCAATCAGCCCCAGCATTTT. This encodes CASSASAYSNQPQHF.